These T cell receptor beta chains were read from a single sample in a study of T cells in Graves' hyperthyroidism and ophthalmopathy. TCRdb itself ran the multiplex PCR reads through MiXCR, one entry per CDR3 protein. Among 490,000 or so distinct CDR3 sequences listed, roughly 23% were seen once. Sample: blood. All receptors come from a woman between 70 and 85 years old with Graves' ophthalmopathy. Each CDR3 is given with its conserved first and last residue.

TRBJ2-5 | TRBV6-1 | CASSPLAGGRETQYF
TRBJ1-1 | TRBV12-3/TRBV12-4 | CASSSGQGSTWGPRKTEAFF
TRBJ1-1 | TRBV20-1 | CSARWLTAPNEAFF
TRBJ2-2 | TRBV10-3 | CAISEQTGRTGELFF
TRBJ1-1 | TRBV12-3/TRBV12-4 | CASTDGYTEAFF
TRBJ2-5 | TRBV25-1 | CASSNSGGTDQYF
TRBJ2-7 | TRBV20-1 | CSALGQGGEQYF
TRBJ1-6 | TRBV11-2 | CASSATRGVVPPLHF
TRBJ1-5 | TRBV30 | CAWTGGPGQPQHF
TRBJ2-2 | TRBV7-9 | CASSSRTSGAIGELFF
TRBJ2-7 | TRBV19 | CASSIAEVGRGDEQYF